The clone carrying this TCR beta chain appeared a few times. All patients reached thyroid surgery having received no treatment beforehand. This sample is drawn from a study of metastatic and nonmetastatic thyroid tumors. TCRdb re-called the PCR reads with MiXCR. In the table there are 34,000 or so clones, under 40% of which are singletons. The sequence derives from a female donor with papillary thyroid cancer or a benign thyroid nodule (not recorded which). Some clones in this sample may be carry-over from other donors' samples. The specimen sequenced was tumor tissue.

CDR3 DNA: TGTGCCAGCAGAACGCAGGGGGGGGGCAGGGCCAATGAGCAGTTCTTC. The encoded protein is CASRTQGGGRANEQFF. V and J are TRBV6-1 and TRBJ2-1; possibly TRBD1 or TRBD2 for D (7 bases each). CDR1 and CDR2 (germline): MNHNS, SASEGT. This CDR3 comprises 16 residues. With 6 bases removed from V and 6 bases from J, the gap between germline ends came to 21 bases.